The sequence of this TCR beta chain was determined in a study of shared T cell receptors in the human thymus. Some clones are missing from TCRdb's copy, which holds only in-frame ones; the method was immunoSEQ multiplex PCR. Among roughly 700,000 clones listed, around 87% were seen once. In its sample, this clone was seen once. Trimming stripped 3 bases from V and 2 bases from J, with 6 bases between. The CDR3 runs 13 residues. Germline loops: CDR1 SGDLS, CDR2 YYNGEE. A further study also used this sample, focusing on human thymus T cells. That study reports: Corrective heart surgery yielded the resections from which the thymus tissue came. A high degree of thymic repertoire overlap among unrelated individuals was reported in related research.

The rearrangement links TRBV9 to TRBJ2-1; D is uncertain. Sequenced: thymocytes. This receptor was identified in a boy in the first two years of life with a congenital heart defect. CDR3 residues: CASSGSTYNEQFF. CDR3 nucleotides: TGTGCCAGCAGCGGGAGTACCTACAATGAGCAGTTCTTC.